One and the same sample provided the 7 T cell receptor beta chains below, sequenced in a study of cytomegalovirus exposure and HLA in healthy donors. Primers included in the PCR were 60 Vbeta and 13 Jbeta primers. Measured with immunoSEQ multiplex PCR; TCRdb has only the in-frame clones, and not every one. The sample has about 130,000 clones; roughly 78% are singletons. The sample was PBMCs. These receptors all stem from a man aged 30-40 years in good health.

The V gene is TRBV2, the J gene TRBJ2-7; weak D call: TRBD1 (5 bases). Trimming removed 7 bases from V and 5 bases from J, with 9 bases in between. CDR1 is SNHLY and CDR2 is FYNNEI in the germline V gene. The length of the CDR3 is 11 residues. The CDR3 bases are TGTGCCAGCAACAGGCCGGACGAGCAGTACTTC. Its protein is CASNRPDEQYF.

As for this clone: Germline is not matched at one junction end, which may reflect a read error. This CDR3 reads CTSSLLGTSGRSEQFF. The CDR3 DNA sequence: TGTACCAGCAGCCTACTAGGGACTAGCGGGAGGAGTGAGCAGTTCTTC. The rearrangement uses TRBV7-9 and TRBJ2-1; 15 nucleotides match TRBD2. The length of the CDR3 is 16 residues. Germline CDR1 and CDR2: SEHNR and FQNEAQ (reference sequence).

The gene calls are TRBV6-5 and TRBJ1-1, with D uncertain. V lost 5 bases, J lost 1 base, and 5 bases lay in between. Germline CDR1 reads MNHEY; CDR2 reads SVGAGI. The CDR3 consists of 12 residues. Here the CDR3 DNA reads TGTGCCAGCAGTGTACAGAACACTGAAGCTTTCTTT. It specifies CASSVQNTEAFF.

V gene TRBV27 combines with J gene TRBJ2-7; 14 bases match TRBD2. The CDR3 consists of 15 residues. V trimming: 6 bases; J trimming: 8 bases; junction bases outside the gene matches: 9. The germline gives CDR1 MNHEY, CDR2 SMNVEV (reference sequence). The CDR3 sequence is CASRAPGTSGSQQYF. The CDR3 DNA reads TGTGCCAGCAGAGCCCCCGGGACTAGCGGGAGTCAGCAGTACTTC.

V usage is TRBV25-1 and J usage is TRBJ2-1; 8 nucleotides agree with TRBD1. This CDR3 is built from 18 residues. CDR1 and CDR2 from the germline V gene are MGHDK and SYGVNS. With V trimmed by 5 bases and J by 1 base, 13 bases remained unmatched. CDR3: CASSSGTGHPPSYNEQFF. As DNA, the CDR3 is TGTGCCAGCAGTTCGGGGACAGGCCACCCTCCATCCTACAATGAGCAGTTCTTC.

This sequence joins TRBV5-1 and TRBJ2-1; 10 positions match TRBD2. V lost 4 bases to trimming and J lost 2 bases; unmatched junction nucleotides: 3. Germline V gives CDR1 SGHRS, CDR2 YFSETQ. This CDR3 has 15 amino acids. The CDR3 DNA is TGCGCCAGCAGCAGCGGACTAGCGGCCTACAATGAGCAGTTCTTC. Its translation is CASSSGLAAYNEQFF. The full variable domain, rest sourced from reference TRBV5-1 and TRBJ2-1, is KAGVTQTPRYLIKTRGQQVTLSCSPISGHRSVSWYQQTPGQGLQFLFEYFSETQRNKGNFPGRFSGRQFSNSRSEMNVSTLELGDSALYLCASSSGLAAYNEQFFGPGTRLTVL.

The chain couples TRBV4-2 to TRBJ2-1, with D perhaps TRBD2 (6 bases). The CDR3 is 16 amino acids. The germline CDR1 and CDR2 sequences are LGHNA and YNFKEQ. The V end lost 0 bases, the J end lost 0 bases, and 9 bases lay between the germline ends. The CDR3 spells CASSQEGGSSYNEQFF. For the CDR3, the DNA is TGTGCCAGCAGCCAAGAGGGGGGTAGCTCCTACAATGAGCAGTTCTTC.